This T cell receptor (beta chain) was recorded in a study of T cells in Graves' hyperthyroidism and ophthalmopathy. Study-wide findings and caveats: Stable hyperthyroidism and ophthalmopathy were separated using 13 V-J signatures.

Amplified TCR beta CDR3 regions derived from RNA transcripts. The study used the HTBI primer set for a first-round RT-PCR of the TCR CDR3. TCRdb reprocessed the multiplex PCR reads via MiXCR and lists one record per CDR3 protein. The table has about 500,000 distinct CDR3 sequences, roughly 15% seen once; the top ten hold 25% to 30%. Lactation, pregnancy, other autoimmune disease or uncontrolled infection led to exclusion of patients. Diagnosis relied on clinical symptoms, serum thyroxine and TRAb, thyroid ultrasound and orbital computed tomography. Using 9.5 to 10 ml of fresh peripheral blood, PBMCs were prepared. The CDR3 covers 12 residues. V lost 6 bases to trimming and J lost 7 bases, with 13 bases between them. This clonotype was seen repeatedly, ten times or more. The antigen remains unidentified.

The chain combines TRBV12-3 or TRBV12-4 with TRBJ2-7; weak D call: TRBD2 (5 bases). The source material was blood. This clonotype was sampled from a woman aged 25 to 39 with Graves' ophthalmopathy. The CDR3 DNA reads TGTGCCAGCAGCCCGGACTGGTGGGAGCAGTACTTC. Protein sequence: CASSPDWWEQYF.